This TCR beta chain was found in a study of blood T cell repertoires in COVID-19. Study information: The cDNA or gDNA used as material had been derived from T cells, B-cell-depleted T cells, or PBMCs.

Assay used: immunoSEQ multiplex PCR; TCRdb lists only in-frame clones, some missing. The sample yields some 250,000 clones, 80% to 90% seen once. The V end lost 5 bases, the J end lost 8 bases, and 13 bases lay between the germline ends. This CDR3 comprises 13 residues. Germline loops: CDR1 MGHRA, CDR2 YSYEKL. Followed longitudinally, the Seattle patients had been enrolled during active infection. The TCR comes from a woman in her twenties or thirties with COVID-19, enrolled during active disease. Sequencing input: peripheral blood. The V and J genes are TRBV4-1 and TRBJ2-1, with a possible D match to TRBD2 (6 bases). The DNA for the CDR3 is TGCGCCAGCAGCTCCTCCGGGGGTGATGAGCAGTTCTTC. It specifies CASSSSGGDEQFF.